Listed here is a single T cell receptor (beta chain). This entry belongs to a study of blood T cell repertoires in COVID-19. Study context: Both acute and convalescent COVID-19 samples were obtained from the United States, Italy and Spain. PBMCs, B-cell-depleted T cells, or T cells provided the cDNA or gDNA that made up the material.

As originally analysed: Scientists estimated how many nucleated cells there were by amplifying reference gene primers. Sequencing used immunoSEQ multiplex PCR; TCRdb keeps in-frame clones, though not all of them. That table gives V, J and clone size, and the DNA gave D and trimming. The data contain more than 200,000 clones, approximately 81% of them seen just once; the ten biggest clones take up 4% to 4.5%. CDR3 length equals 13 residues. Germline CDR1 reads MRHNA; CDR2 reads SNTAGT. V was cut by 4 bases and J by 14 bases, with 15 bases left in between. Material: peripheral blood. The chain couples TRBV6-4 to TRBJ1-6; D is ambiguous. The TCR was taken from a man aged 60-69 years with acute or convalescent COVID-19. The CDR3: CASSAQASSTLHF. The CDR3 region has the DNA TGTGCCAGCAGTGCGCAGGCTTCCAGCACCCTCCACTTT.